The rows below give T cell receptor beta chains drawn from one sample of a study of response to subunit inactivated influenza vaccine. TCRdb redid the calling of the RT-PCR reads with MiXCR, one entry per CDR3 protein. The sample records hundreds of thousands of distinct CDR3 sequences, approximately 15% being singletons. The starting material was PBMCs from blood, obtained 14 days before vaccination. The receptors were sampled from a man aged 50-59 years who received an inactivated influenza vaccine. Both conserved end residues are part of each CDR3. Each record gives: D gene, V gene, J gene, clone size, CDR3 protein, CDR3 DNA. D genes are given only for firm matches. Expanded clones are given a class, and other clones once, few, many or no size at all.

d_gene: NA
v_gene: TRBV11-2
j_gene: TRBJ2-6
abundance: NA
CDR3aa: CASSPRTSYGLKPSGANVLTF
CDR3nt: TGTGCCAGCAGCCCACGGACAAGTTACGGGTTAAAACCCTCTGGGGCCAACGTCCTGACTTTC

d_gene: NA
v_gene: TRBV20-1
j_gene: TRBJ2-1
abundance: few
CDR3aa: CSARVRRMGGDNEQFF
CDR3nt: TGCAGTGCTAGAGTTCGTCGTATGGGCGGGGACAATGAGCAGTTCTTC

d_gene: TRBD1
v_gene: TRBV12-3/TRBV12-4
j_gene: TRBJ2-2
abundance: few
CDR3aa: CASSTGQGIGTGELFF
CDR3nt: TGTGCCAGCAGTACCGGACAGGGGATCGGCACCGGGGAGCTGTTTTTT

d_gene: TRBD2
v_gene: TRBV6-5
j_gene: TRBJ2-7
abundance: few
CDR3aa: CASSYSMRGGYEQYF
CDR3nt: TGTGCCAGCAGTTACTCGATGCGGGGGGGCTACGAGCAGTACTTC

d_gene: NA
v_gene: TRBV20-1
j_gene: TRBJ2-7
abundance: few
CDR3aa: CSARGRLPDNTYEQYF
CDR3nt: TGCAGTGCTAGAGGAAGACTACCGGACAATACCTACGAGCAGTACTTC

d_gene: NA
v_gene: TRBV28
j_gene: TRBJ2-1
abundance: few
CDR3aa: CASRTERSSYNEQFF
CDR3nt: TGTGCCAGCAGAACCGAGAGGAGCTCCTACAATGAGCAGTTCTTC

d_gene: NA
v_gene: TRBV12-3/TRBV12-4
j_gene: TRBJ2-1
abundance: many
CDR3aa: CASSPDGYNEQFF
CDR3nt: TGTGCCAGCAGTCCCGACGGTTACAATGAGCAGTTCTTC

d_gene: NA
v_gene: TRBV5-1
j_gene: TRBJ2-4
abundance: few
CDR3aa: CASSLSTIAKNIQYF
CDR3nt: TGCGCCAGCAGCTTATCGACAATAGCCAAAAACATTCAGTACTTC

d_gene: NA
v_gene: TRBV11-2
j_gene: TRBJ2-1
abundance: NA
CDR3aa: CASSFRGGAAEQFF
CDR3nt: TGTGCCAGCAGCTTCCGGGGTGGGGCGGCTGAGCAGTTCTTC

d_gene: TRBD2
v_gene: TRBV7-9
j_gene: TRBJ2-3
abundance: NA
CDR3aa: CASSPSGRFGTDTQYF
CDR3nt: TGTGCCAGCAGCCCGAGCGGGAGATTCGGCACAGATACGCAGTATTTT

d_gene: NA
v_gene: TRBV5-1
j_gene: TRBJ2-1
abundance: many
CDR3aa: CASSLDNSYNEQFF
CDR3nt: TGCGCCAGCAGCTTGGACAACTCCTACAATGAGCAGTTCTTC

d_gene: TRBD1
v_gene: TRBV9
j_gene: TRBJ1-4
abundance: NA
CDR3aa: CASSEGQSNEKLFF
CDR3nt: TGTGCCAGCAGCGAGGGACAGTCAAATGAAAAACTGTTTTTT

d_gene: NA
v_gene: TRBV15
j_gene: TRBJ2-7
abundance: few
CDR3aa: CATSRERTVGSREQYF
CDR3nt: TGTGCCACCAGCAGAGAGAGGACGGTCGGGTCGAGAGAGCAGTACTTC

d_gene: NA
v_gene: TRBV5-1
j_gene: TRBJ2-7
abundance: NA
CDR3aa: CASSFSPGVEPLREQYF
CDR3nt: TGCGCCAGCAGTTTTTCCCCAGGGGTGGAACCACTACGTGAGCAGTACTTC

d_gene: TRBD1
v_gene: TRBV5-1
j_gene: TRBJ2-7
abundance: NA
CDR3aa: CASSLPSTGTGLKGEQYF
CDR3nt: TGCGCCAGCAGCTTGCCATCAACCGGGACAGGACTTAAGGGCGAGCAGTACTTC

d_gene: NA
v_gene: TRBV5-5
j_gene: TRBJ1-2
abundance: NA
CDR3aa: CASSLTAENYGYTF
CDR3nt: TGTGCCAGCAGCTTGACAGCAGAGAACTATGGCTACACCTTC

d_gene: TRBD2
v_gene: TRBV15
j_gene: TRBJ2-5
abundance: few
CDR3aa: CATSRGTSGFQETQYF
CDR3nt: TGTGCCACCAGCAGAGGGACTAGCGGGTTCCAAGAGACCCAGTACTTC